One sample yielded the 10 T cell receptor beta chains listed below, sequenced in a study of blood T cell repertoires in COVID-19 (dated by TCRdb to the early 2020s). The library was prepared using the immunoSEQ multiplex PCR assay. Imported from immuneACCESS, the table was reduced by TCRdb to in-frame sequences with V and J called. These copies leave out some clones; in studies compared against another copy, an unresolved V gene accounts for under half, and the cause of the remainder is not known. This sample lists under 300,000 clones; approximately 89% were detected once. The ten largest clones add up to 1.5% to 2% of the sample. The sample comprised PBMCs or T cells enriched from blood (not recorded which). Receptor source: a woman aged 55 to 70 who had recovered from COVID-19.

For the CDR3, the DNA is TGTGCCAGCAGCCGTGCCCGGGACAGGGGTTCCGCAGATACGCAGTATTTT. Translated: CASSRARDRGSADTQYF. V and J are TRBV7-8 and TRBJ2-3, with 10 bases that match TRBD1. V lost 5 bases, J lost 4 bases, and 12 bases stayed unmatched. Looked up from germline, CDR1 is SGHVS and CDR2 is FQNEAQ. The length of the CDR3 is 17 residues. Based on the CDR3 plus reference TRBV7-8 and TRBJ2-3, the full variable domain is GAGVSQSPRYKVAKRGQDVALRCDPISGHVSLFWYQQALGQGPEFLTYFQNEAQLDKSGLPSDRFFAERPEGSVSTLKIQRTQQEDSAVYLCASSRARDRGSADTQYFGPGTRLTVL.

This chain uses TRBV5-6 with TRBJ2-5, with 14 bases aligning to TRBD2. V shed 4 bases, J shed 5 bases, and the junction held 4 bases outside the gene matches. Germline V CDR1 and CDR2: SGHDT, YYEEEE. The CDR3 contains 15 residues. CDR3: CASSPGTSGSETQYF. The CDR3 DNA is TGTGCCAGCAGCCCAGGGACTAGCGGGAGTGAGACCCAGTACTTC.

The rearrangement joins TRBV9 to TRBJ1-1, with D perhaps matching TRBD1 (6 bases). This CDR3 is built from 15 residues. Germline V CDR1 and CDR2: SGDLS, YYNGEE. V gave up 2 bases and J gave up 5 bases, with 16 bases separating them. The CDR3 nucleotides are TGTGCCAGCAGCGTCTTTAGGGGGGGTCGGACTGAAGCTTTCTTT. The encoded protein is CASSVFRGGRTEAFF.

The V gene is TRBV10-3, the J gene TRBJ1-1; 8 bases are shared with TRBD1. The germline gives CDR1 ENHRY, CDR2 SYGVKD. The CDR3 extends over 12 amino acids. The V gene end was trimmed by 6 bases and the J gene end by 5 bases; junction bases not matched to a gene: 2. The DNA for the CDR3 is TGTGCCATCAGAACAGGGGGAACTGAAGCTTTCTTT. Protein: CAIRTGGTEAFF.

The chain couples TRBV28 to TRBJ2-2; tentatively, D is TRBD1 (6 bases). The CDR3 extends over 14 amino acids. Germline lookup yields CDR1 MDHEN and CDR2 SYDVKM. V dropped 4 bases and J dropped 7 bases, with 13 bases sitting between them. The CDR3 reads CASSSDSSYGELFF. Here the CDR3 DNA reads TGTGCCAGCAGTTCGGACAGCTCATACGGGGAGCTGTTTTTT.

The chain couples TRBV2 to TRBJ2-1; 8 bases match TRBD1. Germline V gives CDR1 SNHLY, CDR2 FYNNEI. Trimming at V came to 4 bases and at J to 0 bases, leaving 2 bases not matched to a gene. CDR3 length equals 15 residues. The CDR3 protein is CASSGGQGSYNEQFF. The CDR3 DNA is TGTGCCAGCAGTGGAGGACAGGGCTCCTACAATGAGCAGTTCTTC.

Comment on this clone: An end of the junction differs from the germline gene, which may be a read error. V is TRBV28 and J is TRBJ1-2; D perhaps matches TRBD1 (5 bases). The CDR3 has 14 residues. The germline V gene has CDR1 MDHEN and CDR2 SYDVKM. In DNA, the CDR3 is TGTGCCAGCAGTTTAGGGGGAGGTAGCTATGCCTACACCTTC. Its translation is CASSLGGGSYAYTF.

The chain recombines TRBV5-1 with TRBJ2-3; D might be TRBD1 (5 bases). V lost 5 bases to trimming and J lost 1 base, with 11 bases between them. The germline V gene has CDR1 SGHRS and CDR2 YFSETQ. This CDR3 is built from 14 residues. CDR3 nucleotides: TGCGCCAGCAGTGGGCAGGGCGGCACAGATACGCAGTATTTT. This encodes CASSGQGGTDTQYF.

The chain has TRBV7-9 and TRBJ1-2; D ambiguous. Trimming stripped 6 bases from V and 6 bases from J, with 14 bases between. Germline V gives CDR1 SEHNR, CDR2 FQNEAQ (reference sequence). CDR3 length: 13 amino acids. CDR3 bases: TGTGCCAGCAGGTCACTCGGGGTCCATGGCTACACCTTC. Translation gives CASRSLGVHGYTF.

The chain is built from TRBV27 and TRBJ1-6; D is perhaps TRBD1 (5 bases). The germline V and J ends were trimmed by 6 bases and 5 bases, with 20 bases remaining between them. Per the germline V gene, CDR1 is MNHEY and CDR2 is SMNVEV (reference sequence). There are 17 residues in the CDR3. This chain's CDR3 is CASRRIKGTPNNSPLHF. In nucleotides, the CDR3 is TGTGCCAGCAGGCGAATAAAAGGGACTCCGAATAATTCACCCCTCCACTTT.